This T cell receptor beta chain emerged from a study of T cells in Graves' hyperthyroidism and ophthalmopathy. Graves' hyperthyroidism qualified as stable when ophthalmopathy did not progress within 18 months. Amplification of TCR beta CDR3 regions used RNA as the template. During a first-round RT-PCR of the TCR CDR3, the HTBI primer set was used. Via MiXCR, TCRdb re-called the multiplex PCR reads, giving one row per CDR3 protein. The sample has under 130,000 distinct CDR3 sequences, about 50% seen once. A few counts support this clonotype. From germline, CDR1 is GTSNPN and CDR2 SVGIG (reference sequence). This CDR3 comprises 14 residues. The V end was cut by 4 bases, the J end by 10 bases, with 17 bases between.

The TCR sequence derives from a man aged 40-55 years with Graves' hyperthyroidism. Sequencing was performed on blood. The chain combines TRBV30 with TRBJ1-6; no reliable D call. The CDR3 coding sequence is TGTGCCTGGACCCTCGGCGGTCCGGTATCACCCCTCCACTTT. Translating it yields CAWTLGGPVSPLHF.